These 6 T cell receptor beta chains were all obtained from the same sample, sequenced in a study of T-cell memory formation after mild COVID-19. TCRdb reanalysed the 5' RACE reads using MiXCR and keeps one entry per CDR3 protein. Among about 560,000 distinct CDR3 sequences, roughly 18% were seen once, and the ten largest hold around 11%. Sequenced material: PBMCs or a T cell subset sorted from them (not recorded which). The receptors here all came from an adult woman who had mild COVID-19 (a few samples of this study predate the infection). Cell type and time point are not known.

Only a few counts were recorded for this clonotype. The rearrangement links TRBV24-1 to TRBJ2-5; 12 positions match TRBD1. V trimming: 3 bases; J trimming: 5 bases; junction bases outside the gene matches: 3. The CDR3 contains 15 residues. Germline V gene lookup returns CDR1 KGHDR and CDR2 SFDVKD. The CDR3 loop is CATSDPGTGGETQYF. CDR3 coding DNA: TGTGCCACCAGTGATCCCGGGACAGGGGGCGAGACCCAGTACTTC.

This clonotype has only a few counts. This chain links TRBV19 with TRBJ2-1; D remains unclear. The CDR3 totals 16 residues. The V end lost 4 bases, the J end lost 0 bases, and 13 bases lay between the germline ends. Germline V gene data show CDR1 as LNHDA and CDR2 as SQIVND (reference sequence). The DNA for the CDR3 is TGTGCCAGTAGTAATGATCAGGCAACCTCCTACAATGAGCAGTTCTTC. Protein product: CASSNDQATSYNEQFF.

The chain is built from TRBV15 and TRBJ2-5; no clear D. The CDR3 is 15 residues long. The V end lost 0 bases, the J end lost 2 bases, and 10 bases lay between the germline ends. The germline V gene has CDR1 LNHNV and CDR2 YYDKDF (reference sequence). This chain's CDR3 is CATSRDRAGQETQYF. The DNA of the CDR3 is TGTGCCACCAGCAGAGATAGGGCAGGACAAGAGACCCAGTACTTC.

This clonotype was counted a few times. The V call is TRBV7-8, the J call TRBJ2-1; D unclear. The germline V and J ends were trimmed by 5 bases and 2 bases, with 16 bases remaining between them. CDR1 is SGHVS and CDR2 is FQNEAQ in the germline V gene. The CDR3 covers 16 residues. The CDR3 reads CASSPSSGIPYNEQFF. The CDR3 DNA reads TGTGCCAGCAGCCCAAGTAGTGGGATCCCCTACAATGAGCAGTTCTTC.

This clonotype has more than one count but fewer than ten. V gene TRBV6-2 or TRBV6-3 combines with J gene TRBJ1-5; a weak D match, TRBD1 (5 bases). This CDR3 is 15 amino acids long. Looked up from germline, CDR1 is MNHEY and CDR2 is SVGEGT. Trimming removed 2 bases from V and 5 bases from J, with 13 bases in between. The CDR3 sequence: CASSYRQGVYQPQHF. The CDR3 DNA sequence: TGTGCCAGCAGTTACAGGCAGGGAGTCTATCAGCCCCAGCATTTT.

This chain links TRBV7-2 with TRBJ2-2, with unresolved D. Looked up from germline, CDR1 is SGHTA and CDR2 is FQGNSA. The CDR3 totals 14 residues. Trimming removed 3 bases from V and 7 bases from J, with 12 bases in between. This CDR3 reads CASSLRVGNGELFF. CDR3 in DNA: TGTGCCAGCAGCTTGCGTGTCGGCAACGGGGAGCTGTTTTTT.